This T cell receptor beta chain stems from a study of Graves' ophthalmopathy and Graves' hyperthyroidism listed by TCRdb under 2018. For the wider study: Peripheral blood was collected at initial diagnosis, before any treatment. The study used signatures of the TCR beta repertoire to tell Graves' ophthalmopathy apart from Graves' hyperthyroidism and to predict which patients would progress to ophthalmopathy. In total, under 150 blood samples were TCR-sequenced: 43 ophthalmopathy, roughly 80 hyperthyroidism and some 17 hyperthyroidism-to-ophthalmopathy patients. To explore V-J signatures that separate ophthalmopathy from hyperthyroidism, a discovery set of about 100 patients was enrolled, consisting of more than 40 with ophthalmopathy and approximately 60 with stable hyperthyroidism. An independent validation cohort was composed of some 19 hyperthyroidism patients and around 16 patients who later progressed from hyperthyroidism to ophthalmopathy. In six hyperthyroidism patients, T-cell repertoires of thyroid tissue and blood were compared. Once sampling was done, hyperthyroidism patients were given methimazole at a starting dose of 30 mg daily, while ophthalmopathy patients were given high-dose intravenous methylprednisolone. The approximately 100 discovery patients were randomly split 7:3 into training and test sets. On the study overall, not on this receptor specifically: The 13-signature model separated ophthalmopathy from stable hyperthyroidism with roughly 88% sensitivity and roughly 84% specificity in cross-validation, and 80%/75% in the test set. In validation, the model predicted ophthalmopathy progression with more than 70% sensitivity and around 72% specificity; 12 predicted patients were CT-confirmed with GO in a median of around 6.5 months. Most of the expanded thyroid clonotypes with a frequency above 0.001 were also detected in blood, and it was suggested that the thyroid immune response may be reflected by blood repertoires. Sample size was not predetermined statistically, and investigators were not blinded to group allocation.

For CDR1 and CDR2, the germline V gene lists SGDLS and YYNGEE. The CDR3 sequence holds 16 residues, the cysteine and phenylalanine included. The only DNA kept is the CDR3, 48 bases in frame from the first base. TCR beta CDR3 regions were amplified from RNA transcripts for repertoire sequencing. A first-round RT-PCR used HTBI primers with the Qiagen OneStep RT-PCR kit, followed by a second-round multiplex PCR, size selection and purification. The libraries underwent paired-end sequencing with 100 bp reads on an Illumina HiSeq2000. In the source study's methods: SOAPnuke was used to process the reads, removing any read that contained adapters or uncalled bases, had a mean Phred below 15, or lacked an exact match to the constant primer or identifier. COPE v1.2.5 was used to merge high-quality paired reads. Unique nucleotide sequences were defined as clonotypes and aligned to IMGT TRB V, D and J references using MiTCR v1.1. The analysis was limited to V-J combinations with a frequency above 0.0001, which together covered more than 98% of repertoires. For each V-J combination, a TCR clonal expansion and chaos score was defined as F50 clonal expansion divided by the chaos observed in the TCRdist matrix. Features were reduced by Welch's t-statistics and random forest to approximately 13 V-J combinations, which fed a naive Bayes classifier. The Morisita-Horn index was used to measure how similar the thyroid and blood repertoires were. TCRdb itself trimmed the public reads at Q25 with fastp, ran MiXCR and retained productive beta chains. Merged by CDR3 protein, the rows form single entries marked with the most common genes and DNA. Clone size and V and J calls follow TCRdb, not the original study. This sample lists approximately 480,000 distinct CDR3 sequences; around 14% were detected once. The ten largest clones capture over 8% of the sample.

Ten or more counts support this clonotype. Its antigen specificity is not known. This sequence may be a read error, since a much larger clone differs from it by one base. Patients with ophthalmopathy had moderately to severely active disease, with a Clinical Activity Score of 3 or more, a NOSPECS grade of 4 or more, and a disease duration of less than 3 months. Anyone with other autoimmune diseases, uncontrolled infections, pregnancy or lactation was excluded from the study. Clinical symptoms, serum thyroxine, TRAb, thyroid ultrasound and orbital computed tomography were used for diagnosis. Using Ficoll-Paque density gradient centrifugation, PBMCs were isolated from less than 13 ml of fresh peripheral blood. Trizol reagent was used to extract the total RNA, and its quality was then checked on an Agilent 2100 Bioanalyzer.

The TCR originated in a woman under 40 with Graves' ophthalmopathy. Donor details come from another sample of the same person, matched by shared clones. The chain is made from TRBV9 and TRBJ2-5, with 10 bases aligning to TRBD2. The source material was blood. The nucleotide sequence is TGTGCCAGCAGCGTAGTGGCTAGCGGGGGACAAGGGACCCAGTACTTC. Translated, this gives CASSVVASGGQGTQYF. The full variable domain, completed from the reference TRBV9 and TRBJ2-5 proteins outside the CDR3, reads DSGVTQTPKHLITATGQRVTLRCSPRSGDLSVYWYQQSLDQGLQFLIQYYNGEERAKGNILERFSAQQFPDLHSELNLSSLELGDSALYFCASSVVASGGQGTQYFGPGTRLLVL.